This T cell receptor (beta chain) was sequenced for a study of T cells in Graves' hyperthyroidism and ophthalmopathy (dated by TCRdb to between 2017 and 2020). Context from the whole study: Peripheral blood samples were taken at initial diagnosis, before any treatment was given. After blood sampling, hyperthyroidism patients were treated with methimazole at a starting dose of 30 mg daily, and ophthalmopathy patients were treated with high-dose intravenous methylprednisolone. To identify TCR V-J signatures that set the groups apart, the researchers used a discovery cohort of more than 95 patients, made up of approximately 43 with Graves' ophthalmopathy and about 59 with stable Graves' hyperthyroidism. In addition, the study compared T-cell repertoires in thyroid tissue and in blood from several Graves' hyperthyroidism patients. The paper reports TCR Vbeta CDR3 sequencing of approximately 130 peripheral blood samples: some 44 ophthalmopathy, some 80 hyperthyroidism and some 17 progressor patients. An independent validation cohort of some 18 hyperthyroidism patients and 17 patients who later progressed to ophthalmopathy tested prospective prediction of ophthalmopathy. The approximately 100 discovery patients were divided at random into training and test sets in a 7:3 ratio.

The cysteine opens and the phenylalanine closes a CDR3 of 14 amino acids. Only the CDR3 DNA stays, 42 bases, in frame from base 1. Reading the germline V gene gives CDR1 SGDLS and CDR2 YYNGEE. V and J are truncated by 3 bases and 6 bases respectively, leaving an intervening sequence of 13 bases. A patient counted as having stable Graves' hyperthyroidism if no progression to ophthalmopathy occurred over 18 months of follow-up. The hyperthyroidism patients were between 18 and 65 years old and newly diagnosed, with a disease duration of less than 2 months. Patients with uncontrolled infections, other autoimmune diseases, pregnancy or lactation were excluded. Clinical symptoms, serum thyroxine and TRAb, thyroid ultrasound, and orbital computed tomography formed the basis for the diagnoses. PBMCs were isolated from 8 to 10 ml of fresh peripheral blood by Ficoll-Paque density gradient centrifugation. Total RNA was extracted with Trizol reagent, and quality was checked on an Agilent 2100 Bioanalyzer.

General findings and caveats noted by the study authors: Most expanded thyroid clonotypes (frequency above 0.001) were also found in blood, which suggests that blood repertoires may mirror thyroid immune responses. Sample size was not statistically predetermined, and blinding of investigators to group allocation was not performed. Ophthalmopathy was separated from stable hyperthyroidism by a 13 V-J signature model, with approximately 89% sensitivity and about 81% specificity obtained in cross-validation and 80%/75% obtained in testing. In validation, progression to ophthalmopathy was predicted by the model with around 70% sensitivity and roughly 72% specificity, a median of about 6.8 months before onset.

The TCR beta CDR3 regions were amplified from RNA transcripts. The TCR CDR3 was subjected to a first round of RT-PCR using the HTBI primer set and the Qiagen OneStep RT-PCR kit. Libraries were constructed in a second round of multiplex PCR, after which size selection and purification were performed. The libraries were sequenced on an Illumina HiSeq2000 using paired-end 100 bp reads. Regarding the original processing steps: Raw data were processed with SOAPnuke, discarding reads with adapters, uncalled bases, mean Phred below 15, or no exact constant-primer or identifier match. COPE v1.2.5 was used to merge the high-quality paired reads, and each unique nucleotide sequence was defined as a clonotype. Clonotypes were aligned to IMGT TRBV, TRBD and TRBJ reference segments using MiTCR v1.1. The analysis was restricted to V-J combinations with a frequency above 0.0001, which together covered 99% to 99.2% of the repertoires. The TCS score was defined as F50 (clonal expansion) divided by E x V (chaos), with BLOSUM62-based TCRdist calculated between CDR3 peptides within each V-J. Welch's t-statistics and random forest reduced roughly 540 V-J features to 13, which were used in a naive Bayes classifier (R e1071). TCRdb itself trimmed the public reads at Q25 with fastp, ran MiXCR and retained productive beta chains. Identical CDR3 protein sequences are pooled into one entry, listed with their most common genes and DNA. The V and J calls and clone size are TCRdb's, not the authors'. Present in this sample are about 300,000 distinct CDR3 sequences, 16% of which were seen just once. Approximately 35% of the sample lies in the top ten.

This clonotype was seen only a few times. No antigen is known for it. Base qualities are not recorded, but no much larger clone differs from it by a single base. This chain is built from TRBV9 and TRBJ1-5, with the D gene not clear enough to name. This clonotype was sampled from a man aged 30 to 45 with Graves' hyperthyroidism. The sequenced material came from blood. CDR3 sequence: CASSEGPTAQPQHF. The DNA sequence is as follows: TGTGCCAGCAGCGAAGGTCCGACCGCTCAGCCCCAGCATTTT.